The rows below give T cell receptor beta chains drawn from one sample of a study of blood T cell repertoires in COVID-19. Only in-frame clones appear in the TCRdb table, and some are missing; sequencing was by immunoSEQ multiplex PCR. This sample has some 110,000 clones, with about 85% found just once. Material for sequencing was peripheral blood. These receptors all come from a woman aged 80 or over with COVID-19, enrolled during active disease. Both conserved end residues are part of each CDR3. D genes are given only for firm matches. Clone size is stated in some rows and not others, as once, few, many or a class when expanded.

TRBJ1-1 | TRBV6-6 | - | - | 11 | TGTGCCAGCCTTGAAACAGGGGAAGCTTTCTTT | CASLETGEAFF
TRBJ2-5 | TRBV5-6 | - | TRBD2 | 16 | TGTGCCAGCAGCCCGGGACTAGCGGGACTACAAGAGACCCAGTACTTC | CASSPGLAGLQETQYF
TRBJ1-5 | TRBV27 | - | TRBD1 | 18 | TGTGCCAGCAGTCAAACAATCACCGGGACAGGGGTCAATCAGCCCCAGCATTTT | CASSQTITGTGVNQPQHF
TRBJ2-7 | TRBV6-5 | - | TRBD2 | 15 | TGTGCCAGCAGTTTTTATACTAGCGGGAGCTACGAGCAGTACTTC | CASSFYTSGSYEQYF
TRBJ2-5 | TRBV6-5 | - | - | 12 | TGTGCCAGCAGTTACTCGAGAGAGACCCAGTACTTC | CASSYSRETQYF
TRBJ2-1 | TRBV27 | - | TRBD2 | 15 | TGTGCCAGCAGTTTTGGGGCTAGCGGAAACAATGAGCAGTTCTTC | CASSFGASGNNEQFF
TRBJ2-5 | TRBV15 | once | TRBD2 | 19 | TGTGCCACCAGCAGAGACCCCGGACTAGCGGGAGGGTATTGGGAGACCCAGTACTTC | CATSRDPGLAGGYWETQYF
TRBJ1-6 | TRBV19 | - | TRBD1 | 14 | TGTGCCAGTAGTATGGCAGGGGGTCGTTCACCCCTCCACTTT | CASSMAGGRSPLHF
TRBJ2-1 | TRBV7-9 | many | TRBD2 | 18 | TGTGCCAGCAGGCCTGGGACTTTGAAGGGACTAGAAGCAAATGAGCAGTTCTTC | CASRPGTLKGLEANEQFF
TRBJ2-5 | TRBV5-1 | - | - | 13 | TGCGCCAGCAGCCAGCTCGGGAATCTGGCCCAGTACTTC | CASSQLGNLAQYF
TRBJ1-1 | TRBV28 | once | - | 11 | TGTGCCAGCAGTTTGGGGGGGCCGACTTTCTTT | CASSLGGPTFF
TRBJ1-6 | TRBV5-4 | - | - | 20 | TGTGCCAGCAGCGAGTTAGGAGGGAGCGGGCCGGGGCTACTGAATTCACCCCTCCACTTT | CASSELGGSGPGLLNSPLHF
TRBJ1-2 | TRBV7-9 | few | TRBD1 | 14 | TGTGCCAGCAGCTCATGGACAGGGGAGGATGGCTACACCTTC | CASSSWTGEDGYTF
TRBJ2-7 | TRBV4-3 | once | TRBD2 | 17 | TGCGCCAGCAGCCAGACCTGGGGAGGGAGGGGCTTCTACGAGCAGTACTTC | CASSQTWGGRGFYEQYF
TRBJ2-1 | TRBV25-1 | - | - | 13 | TGTGCCAGCAGTCCCCATGGAGTCAATGAGCAGTTCTTC | CASSPHGVNEQFF
TRBJ2-2 | TRBV3-1/TRBV3-2 | - | TRBD1 | 17 | TGTGCCAGCAGCCAAGCCTTGGGGACAGGGCTTTCCGGGGAGCTGTTTTTT | CASSQALGTGLSGELFF
TRBJ2-4 | TRBV11-2 | - | TRBD1 | 16 | TGTGCCAGCAGCCTAGAGGGACAGGGTTCCTCAAACATTCAGTACTTC | CASSLEGQGSSNIQYF